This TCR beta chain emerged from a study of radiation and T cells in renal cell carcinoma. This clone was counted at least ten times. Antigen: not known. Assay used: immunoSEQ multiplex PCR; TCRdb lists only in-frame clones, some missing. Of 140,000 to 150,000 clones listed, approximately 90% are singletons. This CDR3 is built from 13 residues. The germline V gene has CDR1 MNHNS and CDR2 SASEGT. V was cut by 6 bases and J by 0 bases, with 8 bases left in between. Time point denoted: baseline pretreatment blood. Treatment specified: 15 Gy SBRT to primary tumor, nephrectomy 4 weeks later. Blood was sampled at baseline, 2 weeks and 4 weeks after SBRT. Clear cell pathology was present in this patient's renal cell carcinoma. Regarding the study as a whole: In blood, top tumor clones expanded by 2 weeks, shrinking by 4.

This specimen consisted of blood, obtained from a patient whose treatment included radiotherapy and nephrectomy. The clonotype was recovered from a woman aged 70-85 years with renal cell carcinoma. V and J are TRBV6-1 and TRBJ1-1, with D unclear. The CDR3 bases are TGTGCCAGCAGATACAGTATGAACACTGAAGCTTTCTTT. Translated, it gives CASRYSMNTEAFF.